Listed below are T cell receptor beta chains from one sample, sequenced in a study of breast tumors, draining lymph nodes, adjacent tissues. TCRdb reprocessed the multiplex PCR reads with MiXCR, giving one entry per CDR3 protein. There are under 350,000 distinct CDR3 sequences in the sample; over 25% occur only once, and 1.1% lies in the top ten. Material for sequencing was axillary lymph node tissue. These receptors were collected from a female donor with breast cancer. Some clones in this sample may be carry-over from other donors' samples. CDR3s include the opening cysteine and the closing phenylalanine or tryptophan. Each record gives: CDR3 protein, CDR3 DNA, J gene, D gene, clone size, V gene. D genes are given only for firm matches. Only some rows state a clone size, as once, few, many or a class for expanded clones.

CASTENNYGYTF	TGTGCCAGCACTGAGAACAACTATGGCTACACCTTC	TRBJ1-2	-	-	TRBV6-2/TRBV6-3
CASSYSSGAYSTGELFF	TGTGCCAGCAGTTACTCCTCGGGGGCGTATAGCACCGGGGAGCTGTTTTTT	TRBJ2-2	-	many	TRBV6-6
CASVQGRNQPQHF	TGTGCTAGTGTTCAGGGACGGAATCAGCCCCAGCATTTT	TRBJ1-5	-	many	TRBV12-5
CATKDLCSYEQYF	TGTGCCACCAAAGACCTATGCTCCTACGAGCAGTACTTC	TRBJ2-7	-	-	TRBV6-6
CASSLTSAAQETQYF	TGTGCCAGCAGCTTAACGTCAGCGGCCCAAGAGACCCAGTACTTC	TRBJ2-5	-	many	TRBV7-3
CASSHGDTEAFF	TGTGCCAGCAGCCACGGGGATACTGAAGCTTTCTTT	TRBJ1-1	-	-	TRBV12-3/TRBV12-4
CAREWGSSTDTQYF	TGTGCTAGAGAGTGGGGAAGCAGCACAGATACGCAGTATTTT	TRBJ2-3	-	once	TRBV7-7
CSASRRGGLETQYF	TGCAGTGCTAGTCGTAGGGGAGGGTTGGAGACCCAGTACTTC	TRBJ2-5	TRBD2	-	TRBV20-1
CATRRLDRGTFSYNSPLHF	TGTGCCACCCGCCGTTTGGACAGGGGCACCTTCTCCTATAATTCACCCCTCCACTTT	TRBJ1-6	TRBD1	many	TRBV6-5
CASSYIGATNYGYTF	TGTGCCAGCAGTTACATCGGGGCGACTAACTATGGCTACACCTTC	TRBJ1-2	-	-	TRBV6-2/TRBV6-3
CSAQRTGSPETQYF	TGCAGTGCTCAGAGGACAGGTTCGCCAGAGACCCAGTACTTC	TRBJ2-5	TRBD1	many	TRBV20-1
CASSYLMTSGGTDTQYF	TGTGCCAGCAGTTACCTAATGACTAGCGGGGGCACAGATACGCAGTATTTT	TRBJ2-3	TRBD2	few	TRBV6-2/TRBV6-3
CASSASRREWDGYTF	TGTGCCAGCAGCGCCAGCCGCCGGGAATGGGATGGCTACACCTTC	TRBJ1-2	-	many	TRBV7-8
CSESGRGQGPLHF	TGCAGTGAGTCAGGGAGAGGACAGGGACCCCTCCACTTC	TRBJ1-2	TRBD1	-	TRBV10-2
CAWSLQLGNTIYF	TGTGCCTGGAGTTTGCAGTTAGGAAACACCATATATTTT	TRBJ1-3	-	few	TRBV30
CAWSANENQPQHF	TGTGCCTGGAGCGCAAACGAGAATCAGCCCCAGCATTTT	TRBJ1-5	-	many	TRBV30
CASSPGIAGSYEQYF	TGTGCCAGCAGCCCCGGGATAGCGGGGTCCTACGAGCAGTACTTC	TRBJ2-7	TRBD2	few	TRBV6-2/TRBV6-3
CASYRPRTSGYNEQFF	TGTGCCAGCTACCGCCCTCGGACTAGCGGATACAATGAGCAGTTCTTC	TRBJ2-1	TRBD2	many	TRBV6-5
CASSEVTGTVAQYF	TGTGCCAGCAGTGAAGTTACAGGCACAGTGGCCCAGTACTTC	TRBJ2-5	-	many	TRBV6-1
CASRSGTSSNEQFF	TGTGCCAGCAGGTCAGGGACTAGCAGCAATGAGCAGTTCTTC	TRBJ2-1	TRBD2	many	TRBV11-2
CAIAAGGNQPQHF	TGTGCCATCGCGGCGGGAGGCAATCAGCCCCAGCATTTT	TRBJ1-5	-	-	TRBV10-3
CASSHSGSSYSNQPQHF	TGTGCCAGCAGTCACTCGGGCAGCTCTTATAGCAATCAGCCCCAGCATTTT	TRBJ1-5	-	few	TRBV6-6
CASSLDENSYNEQFF	TGCGCCAGCAGCTTGGATGAGAACTCCTACAATGAGCAGTTCTTC	TRBJ2-1	-	many	TRBV5-1
CASSITSTYSGNTIYF	TGTGCCAGTAGTATAACCTCGACGTACTCTGGAAACACCATATATTTT	TRBJ1-3	-	many	TRBV19
CASRTGLAAYNGQFF	TGTGCCAGCAGAACGGGACTAGCGGCTTACAATGGGCAGTTCTTC	TRBJ2-1	TRBD2	-	TRBV11-3
CASSLSIGVGNTIYF	TGTGCCAGCAGTTTAAGTATAGGGGTTGGAAACACCATATATTTT	TRBJ1-3	-	few	TRBV28
CASSTLASYGYTF	TGTGCCAGCAGTACCTTGGCCTCCTATGGCTACACCTTC	TRBJ1-2	-	many	TRBV2
CASSQVAGVGGELFF	TGCGCCAGCAGCCAAGTAGCGGGAGTAGGCGGGGAGCTGTTTTTT	TRBJ2-2	TRBD2	many	TRBV4-1
CSARSGTIEATQYF	TGCAGTGCTAGGAGCGGGACGATCGAAGCGACCCAGTACTTC	TRBJ2-5	TRBD2	few	TRBV20-1
CASSFRASVGRTDTQYF	TGCGCCAGCAGCTTTAGGGCTAGCGTCGGCCGCACAGATACGCAGTATTTT	TRBJ2-3	-	many	TRBV5-1
CASSLTVGRHETQYF	TGTGCCAGCAGCTTAACCGTAGGGCGACACGAGACCCAGTACTTC	TRBJ2-5	-	many	TRBV7-2
CASSQEGLAGVAGELFF	TGTGCCAGCAGCCAGGAGGGACTAGCGGGAGTGGCCGGGGAGCTGTTTTTT	TRBJ2-2	TRBD2	few	TRBV3-1
CSAIQDRGIYEQYF	TGCAGTGCAATTCAAGACAGGGGGATTTACGAGCAGTACTTC	TRBJ2-7	TRBD1	many	TRBV20-1
CSARVWFRDNQETQYF	TGCAGTGCTAGAGTTTGGTTCCGGGATAACCAAGAGACCCAGTACTTC	TRBJ2-5	-	many	TRBV20-1
CASSEVRTENEQYF	TGTGCCAGCAGTGAAGTTAGGACAGAGAACGAGCAGTACTTC	TRBJ2-7	-	-	TRBV6-1
CASSALAGRGEQFF	TGTGCCAGCAGTGCACTAGCGGGGAGGGGTGAGCAGTTCTTC	TRBJ2-1	TRBD2	many	TRBV6-4
CASSFRTGSFPSPLHF	TGTGCCAGCAGTTTCAGGACAGGTTCTTTCCCTTCACCCCTCCACTTT	TRBJ1-6	TRBD1	-	TRBV28
CASSLAGTGDYGYTF	TGTGCCAGCAGCTTGGCTGGGACAGGGGACTATGGCTACACCTTC	TRBJ1-2	TRBD1	many	TRBV5-4
CASSLGSANTGANVLTF	TGTGCTAGCAGCCTTGGGTCCGCGAACACCGGGGCCAACGTCCTGACTTTC	TRBJ2-6	-	-	TRBV7-7
CASRGTSESTDTQYF	TGTGCCAGTAGGGGGACTAGCGAGAGCACAGATACGCAGTATTTT	TRBJ2-3	TRBD2	many	TRBV19
CASSKMLPGHYNSPLHF	TGTGCCAGCAGTAAAATGCTCCCGGGACACTATAATTCACCCCTCCACTTT	TRBJ1-6	-	many	TRBV6-6
CASSTRASDSPLHF	TGTGCCAGCAGCACCCGGGCCAGCGATTCACCCCTCCACTTT	TRBJ1-6	-	-	TRBV7-2
CASSLLASGGTDTQYF	TGTGCCAGCAGCTTGCTGGCTAGCGGGGGCACAGATACGCAGTATTTT	TRBJ2-3	TRBD2	many	TRBV5-8
CASSELAGLYNEQFF	TGTGCCAGCAGTGAACTTGCGGGGTTATACAATGAGCAGTTCTTC	TRBJ2-1	-	many	TRBV2
CASSLSFRSNEKLFF	TGTGCCAGCAGCTTGTCTTTTCGATCTAATGAAAAACTGTTTTTT	TRBJ1-4	-	many	TRBV5-1
CASTTGYNEQFF	TGTGCCAGTACCACAGGGTACAATGAGCAGTTCTTC	TRBJ2-1	-	many	TRBV19
CASSPSASCRVVHYYEQYF	TGTGCCAGCAGTCCCAGCGCATCATGCCGGGTCGTCCACTACTACGAGCAGTACTTC	TRBJ2-7	-	once	TRBV2
CATTPAYTGELFF	TGTGCCACCACGCCAGCGTACACCGGGGAGCTGTTTTTT	TRBJ2-2	-	many	TRBV15
CSLGLARDTQYF	TGCAGCCTGGGACTAGCCCGCGATACGCAGTATTTT	TRBJ2-3	TRBD2	once	TRBV29-1
CASSFPGSNQPQHF	TGTGCCAGCAGCTTCCCGGGTAGCAATCAGCCCCAGCATTTT	TRBJ1-5	-	many	TRBV7-9
CASSLAGTGFNTEAFF	TGTGCCAGCAGCTTGGCCGGGACAGGCTTTAACACTGAAGCCTTCTTT	TRBJ1-1	TRBD1	-	TRBV5-6
CASSLGGSQGTQYF	TGTGCCAGCAGCCTAGGGGGGAGCCAAGGGACCCAGTACTTC	TRBJ2-5	-	many	TRBV7-3
CASSPPSVQETQYF	TGTGCCAGCAGCCCCCCTAGCGTCCAAGAGACCCAGTACTTC	TRBJ2-5	-	many	TRBV7-2
CASSFGGRPPHNF	TGTGCCAGCAGCTTTGGAGGCAGACCGCCGCACAACTTC	TRBJ1-2	-	many	TRBV7-2
CASSPLAGTGTDTQYF	TGTGCCAGCAGCCCGCTAGCGGGTACAGGAACAGATACGCAGTATTTT	TRBJ2-3	TRBD2	many	TRBV7-8